This passage covers 18 T cell receptor beta chains from one sample sequenced in a study of radiation and T cells in renal cell carcinoma. Documented time point: blood 4 weeks post-SBRT, at nephrectomy. Treatment denoted: 15 Gy SBRT to primary tumor, nephrectomy 4 weeks later. Assay: immunoSEQ multiplex PCR; the TCRdb copy retains only in-frame clones and omits some. The table records some 97,000 clones, roughly 88% of them present only once. Sequenced here: blood, sampled from a patient whose treatment included radiotherapy and nephrectomy. These TCRs come from a man between 60 and 75 years old with renal cell carcinoma.

This clone was seen a few times. This rearrangement joins TRBV28 to TRBJ1-2, with TRBD1 identical over 7 bases. Trimming at V came to 6 bases and at J to 6 bases, leaving 7 bases not matched to a gene. The germline V gene has CDR1 MDHEN and CDR2 SYDVKM. The CDR3 totals 13 residues. The CDR3 DNA sequence: TGTGCCAGCAGACCCGACAGGGAGGATGGCTACACCTTC. Translated, it gives CASRPDREDGYTF.

The chain has TRBV6-1 and TRBJ1-3, with D uncertain. Between the trimmed V and J ends, which lost 3 bases and 4 bases, there was a span of 7 bases. Germline CDR1 reads MNHNS; CDR2 reads SASEGT. The CDR3 is 13 amino acids. Here the CDR3 reads CASSDGPGNTIYF. Here the CDR3 DNA reads TGTGCCAGCAGTGACGGGCCCGGAAACACCATATATTTT.

CDR3 DNA sequence: TGTGCCAGCTCACCACAGATAACAGGGACCGGGGAGCTGTTTTTT. Residues: CASSPQITGTGELFF. V usage is TRBV18 and J usage is TRBJ2-2, with a weak D call TRBD1 (6 bases). CDR3 length: 15 amino acids. Trimming pared 1 base from V and 5 bases from J, leaving 11 bases between. CDR1 and CDR2 (germline): KGHSH, LQKENI.

This clone was counted once. The chain combines TRBV5-1 with TRBJ1-4; TRBD1 agrees at 9 bases. Per the germline V gene, CDR1 is SGHRS and CDR2 is YFSETQ. The CDR3 totals 17 residues. V was clipped by 2 bases and J by 8 bases; unmatched bases: 13. The CDR3 sequence is CASSFGDRDVHGEKLFF. CDR3 sequence (DNA): TGCGCCAGCAGCTTCGGGGACAGGGATGTCCACGGCGAAAAACTGTTTTTT.

V and J are TRBV9 and TRBJ2-6, with 7 bases fitting TRBD1. The CDR3 runs to 16 residues. V was pared by 7 bases and J by 1 base, with 8 bases of the junction left unmatched. The germline CDR1 and CDR2 sequences are SGDLS and YYNGEE. The DNA for the CDR3 is TGTGCCAGCTCGGACAGGAGACCGTCTGGGGCCAACGTCCTGACTTTC. This translates into CASSDRRPSGANVLTF.

This chain links TRBV5-6 with TRBJ2-5; tentative D call: TRBD1 (6 bases). The germline V and J ends were trimmed by 6 bases and 1 base, with 10 bases remaining between them. The CDR3 runs to 13 residues. Germline V lookup: CDR1 SGHDT, CDR2 YYEEEE. The CDR3 region is CASTWDTQETQYF. For the CDR3, the DNA is TGTGCCAGCACCTGGGACACCCAAGAGACCCAGTACTTC.

The chain carries TRBV4-2 and TRBJ2-2; TRBD2 matches 12 bases. The germline gives CDR1 LGHNA, CDR2 YNFKEQ. V was pared by 0 bases and J by 4 bases, with 6 bases of the junction left unmatched. There are 18 residues in the CDR3. The CDR3 sequence is CASSQETSGSRGTGELFF. CDR3 sequence (DNA): TGTGCCAGCAGCCAAGAGACTAGCGGGAGTAGAGGCACCGGGGAGCTGTTTTTT.

This clone showed up just a few times. The V gene is TRBV18, the J gene TRBJ1-3, with 8 bases identical to TRBD1. Germline CDR1 is KGHSH and CDR2 is LQKENI. This CDR3 region has 16 residues. V lost 4 bases to trimming and J lost 2 bases; unmatched junction nucleotides: 7. Here the CDR3 reads CASSQQGGLAGNTIYF. CDR3 DNA: TGTGCCAGCTCACAACAGGGGGGTTTGGCTGGAAACACCATATATTTT. The complete variable domain, with remaining parts taken from reference TRBV18 and TRBJ1-3, reads NAGVMQNPRHLVRRRGQEARLRCSPMKGHSHVYWYRQLPEEGLKFMVYLQKENIIDESGMPKERFSAEFPKEGPSILRIQQVVRGDSAAYFCASSQQGGLAGNTIYFGEGSWLTVV.

V gene TRBV28 combines with J gene TRBJ1-4, with no clear D. Trimming took off 2 bases at V and 7 bases at J, with 20 bases between the two ends. The V gene's germline CDR1 is MDHEN and CDR2 SYDVKM. This CDR3 spans 17 amino acids. Here the CDR3 reads CASSLNSGLMGLEKLFF. The CDR3 coding sequence is TGTGCCAGCAGTTTAAACTCAGGTTTAATGGGCCTTGAAAAACTGTTTTTT.

The V gene is TRBV28, the J gene TRBJ2-7, with D tentatively TRBD1 (6 bases). The germline V gene has CDR1 MDHEN and CDR2 SYDVKM. The V and J ends lost 2 bases and 2 bases respectively, with 10 bases between them. The CDR3 loop spans 14 amino acids. CDR3 sequence reads: CASSLTGLTYEQYF. Written as DNA, the CDR3 is TGTGCCAGCAGTTTAACAGGGCTCACCTACGAGCAGTACTTC.

The chain has TRBV6-5 and TRBJ2-2; 9 bases agree with TRBD2. This CDR3 region has 15 residues. CDR1 is MNHEY, CDR2 SVGAGI, per germline. The trim removed 7 bases at V and 5 bases at J, leaving 8 bases unmatched. For the CDR3, the DNA is TGTGCCAGCAAGAGAATAGCGGGAGAGACCGGGGAGCTGTTTTTT. It is translated as CASKRIAGETGELFF.

This clone was detected a few times. This chain links TRBV19 with TRBJ2-7, with a possible D match to TRBD2 (6 bases). V was shortened by 3 bases and J by 0 bases, with 6 bases between the two germline ends. Germline assignment: CDR1 LNHDA and CDR2 SQIVND (reference sequence). This CDR3 spans 13 amino acids. DNA for the CDR3: TGTGCCAGTAGTATTAGCGGCTCCTACGAGCAGTACTTC. Amino acid sequence: CASSISGSYEQYF.

This clone was observed a single time. The gene calls are TRBV19 and TRBJ1-3, with a tentative D call TRBD1 (5 bases). V was pared by 7 bases and J by 4 bases, with 14 bases between. The CDR3 spans 14 residues. Germline V gene lookup returns CDR1 LNHDA and CDR2 SQIVND (reference sequence). CDR3 bases: TGTGCCAGTATTCAGGACAATCCAGGAAACACCATATATTTT. It encodes CASIQDNPGNTIYF. The full variable domain, in which reference TRBV19 and TRBJ1-3 provide the parts outside the CDR3, is DGGITQSPKYLFRKEGQNVTLSCEQNLNHDAMYWYRQDPGQGLRLIYYSQIVNDFQKGDIAEGYSVSREKKESFPLTVTSAQKNPTAFYLCASIQDNPGNTIYFGEGSWLTVV.

This chain connects TRBV7-9 to TRBJ2-4; 7 positions match TRBD2. CDR1 SEHNR and CDR2 FQNEAQ come from the germline V gene (reference sequence). After removal of 0 bases from V and 4 bases from J, the junction contained 9 bases not matched to a gene. The CDR3 sequence is 17 residues long. The chain's CDR3 is CASSLAPSGGLKNIQYF. CDR3 sequence (DNA): TGTGCCAGCAGCTTAGCTCCTTCGGGAGGACTTAAAAACATTCAGTACTTC. Full variable domain (missing parts from reference TRBV7-9 and TRBJ2-4): DTGVSQNPRHKITKRGQNVTFRCDPISEHNRLYWYRQTLGQGPEFLTYFQNEAQLEKSRLLSDRFSAERPKGSFSTLEIQRTEQGDSAMYLCASSLAPSGGLKNIQYFGAGTRLSVL.

The genes are TRBV15 and TRBJ2-1; 8 bases agree with TRBD1. V was pared by 2 bases and J by 7 bases, with 10 bases of the junction left unmatched. The CDR3 is 16 amino acids. CDR1 and CDR2 (germline): LNHNV, YYDKDF (reference sequence). CDR3 in amino acids: CATSRTGQGAQNEQFF. In DNA form, the CDR3 reads TGTGCCACCAGCAGAACGGGGCAGGGGGCTCAAAATGAGCAGTTCTTC.

J is TRBJ1-5 and V is TRBV15, with a weak D call TRBD1 (5 bases). The CDR3 loop spans 16 amino acids. Germline loops: CDR1 LNHNV, CDR2 YYDKDF (reference sequence). Trimming removed 3 bases at V and 8 bases at J, with 20 bases between. The CDR3 is CATSRGSGIGAEPQHF. The CDR3 DNA follows: TGTGCCACCAGCAGGGGATCAGGGATTGGGGCCGAGCCCCAGCATTTT. Together with reference TRBV15 and TRBJ1-5, the CDR3 gives the full variable domain: DAMVIQNPRYQVTQFGKPVTLSCSQTLNHNVMYWYQQKSSQAPKLLFHYYDKDFNNEADTPDNFQSRRPNTSFCFLDIRSPGLGDTAMYLCATSRGSGIGAEPQHFGDGTRLSIL.

This clone was detected only a few times. The chain carries TRBV29-1 and TRBJ1-1; the D is unclear. The CDR3 contains 9 residues. V was pared by 3 bases and J by 6 bases, with 2 bases between. Germline loops: CDR1 SQVTM, CDR2 ANQGSEA. The CDR3 DNA is TGCAGCGTTGACCCTGAAGCTTTCTTT. Translating it yields CSVDPEAFF.

The sample holds a few counts of this clone. This sequence joins TRBV5-1 and TRBJ2-2, with TRBD1 identical over 7 bases. The junction had 5 bases not matched to a gene; V was cut back by 0 bases and J by 6 bases. Germline V lookup: CDR1 SGHRS, CDR2 YFSETQ. The CDR3 has 15 residues. The CDR3 sequence: CASSLVAGGSGELFF. In DNA, the CDR3 is TGCGCCAGCAGCTTGGTGGCAGGGGGATCCGGGGAGCTGTTTTTT.